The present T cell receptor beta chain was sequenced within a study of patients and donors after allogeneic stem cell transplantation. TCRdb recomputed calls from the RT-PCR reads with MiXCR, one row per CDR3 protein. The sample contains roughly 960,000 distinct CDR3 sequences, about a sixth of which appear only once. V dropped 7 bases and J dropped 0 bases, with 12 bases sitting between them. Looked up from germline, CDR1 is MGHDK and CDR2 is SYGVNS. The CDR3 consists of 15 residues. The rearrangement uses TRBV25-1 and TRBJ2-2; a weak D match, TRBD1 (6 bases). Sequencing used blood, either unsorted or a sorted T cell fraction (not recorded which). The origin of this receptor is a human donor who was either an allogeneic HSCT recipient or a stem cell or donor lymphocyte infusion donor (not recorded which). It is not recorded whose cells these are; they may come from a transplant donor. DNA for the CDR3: TGTGCCAGCAAAAGCAGGACAGCGAACACCGGGGAGCTGTTTTTT. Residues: CASKSRTANTGELFF.